This is a list of T cell receptor beta chains from one sample in a study of blood T cell repertoires in COVID-19. Sequenced by immunoSEQ multiplex PCR; TCRdb stores in-frame clones only, minus some. The sample contains more than 150,000 clones, about 86% of which appear only once. The sample comprised peripheral blood. These receptor sequences come from a man between 50 and 59 years old with active or convalescent COVID-19. The CDR3 runs from the conserved cysteine through the conserved F or W.

v_call cdr3_aa
TRBV12-3/TRBV12-4 CASSPTGGYTQYF
TRBV6-5 CASRQGAGLGTEAFF
TRBV3-1/TRBV3-2 CASSHGFAGELFF
TRBV6-5 CASSRDTPEAFF
TRBV7-6 CASSLGEGVYNEQFF
TRBV25-1 CASSDGTSGVSYEQYF
TRBV7-2 CASSLGGAGATSGGYTF
TRBV2 CASSAGEGKIQYF
TRBV2 CASSEQGGRYEQYF
TRBV27 CASSLTGGTTGELFF
TRBV7-2 CASSLTGIETNEKLFF
TRBV5-6 CASSAYLGLAKNIQYF
TRBV21-1 CASSKQERGWPNTGELFF
TRBV6-2/TRBV6-3 CASSFRGADGYTF
TRBV4-3 CASSQVAPSSYNSPLHF
TRBV2 CASTLQFLDSGANVLTF
TRBV4-1 CASSRHQGATNEKLFF
TRBV19 CASRRAPGAPEQYF
TRBV21-1 CASSNQNWDRGESTYEQYF
TRBV19 CASSLLAGAGNEQFF
TRBV7-9 CASVGRDEQYF
TRBV28 CASSAGLGSANEQFF
TRBV4-3 CASSQAMASGTYEQYF
TRBV5-4 CASSRRGQETQYF
TRBV19 CASSMEGRVAKNIQYF
TRBV11-2 CASSHSGEIGDTQYF
TRBV24-1 CATSDVGTGTETQYF
TRBV7-8 CASSSLAGVSDTQYF
TRBV27 CASSSPMRGSSKSPLHF
TRBV4-1 CASSQELSVNTEAFF
TRBV7-2 CASSVMGLAAYEQYF
TRBV10-3 CAISAGFGGPYGYTF
TRBV18 CASSEDSPRPQHF
TRBV6-1 CASSDRGREQYF
TRBV5-4 CASSSGQNYGYTF
TRBV6-2/TRBV6-3 CASSFRGGLGYTF
TRBV20-1 CSASPPGSRETQYF
TRBV4-3 CASSGTGRGNTIYF
TRBV5-4 CASSSTGTGDYYGYTF
TRBV4-3 CASSQVPGRSYEQYF
TRBV7-8 CASSATSGYEQYF
TRBV4-2 CASSQVGRGGWNEQFF
TRBV4-2 CASSQKGGGAGEKLFF
TRBV7-3 CASSSGLAGAEGVDTQYF
TRBV7-2 CASSLKSGLGGDTQYF
TRBV3-1/TRBV3-2 CASSQVEGGRLHSPLHF
TRBV18 CASSEKAGGPTDEQFF
TRBV14 CASSPRGGDDAGANVLTF
TRBV6-2/TRBV6-3 CASSSLAGVYNEQFF
TRBV5-4 CASSKEGGPDTQYF
TRBV6-5 CAITTQGANSPLHF
TRBV30 CAWSRASGYEQYF
TRBV5-4 CASSLNGGLAGAETQYF
TRBV28 CASSLQGATDTQYF